This T cell receptor (beta chain) was recorded in a study of monozygotic twins with inflammatory bowel disease. TCRdb reprocessed the 5' RACE reads and stores each CDR3 protein as one record, lacking DNA. The listing records about 380,000 distinct CDR3 sequences. Germline values: CDR1 SGHTA, CDR2 FQGNSA. This CDR3 comprises 14 residues. Comment on this clonotype: As yet, its antigen is unknown.

Overall study results and limits: Data gave no support to a single strong signal or clonotype associated with IBD.

The V and J genes are TRBV7-2 and TRBJ1-2; TCRdb calls TRBD1, which cannot be checked without DNA. This sequence originates from a human donor with ulcerative colitis or Crohn's disease, or a healthy co-twin of an affected twin (not recorded which). Sequenced: blood. The CDR3 loop is CASSLTGHDYGYTF.